Each of the 21 T cell receptor beta chains below was sequenced from the same sample in a study of T-cell memory formation after mild COVID-19. TCRdb redid the calling of the 5' RACE reads with MiXCR, one entry per CDR3 protein. Of approximately 150,000 distinct CDR3 sequences in the sample, 14% were seen once. The sample was PBMCs or a T cell subset sorted from them (not recorded which). All receptors derive from an adult woman who had mild COVID-19 (a few samples of this study predate the infection). Cell type and time point are not known.

The chain couples TRBV5-5 to TRBJ1-2; 9 bases agree with TRBD1. Germline CDR1 reads SGHKS; CDR2 reads YYEKEE (reference sequence). This CDR3 comprises 15 residues. Unmatched junction bases numbered 7, after V lost 0 bases and J lost 7 bases. CDR3: CASSLEGTGYRGYTF. CDR3 coding DNA: TGTGCCAGCAGCTTGGAAGGGACAGGGTATCGTGGCTACACCTTC.

This clonotype was counted a few times. The rearrangement links TRBV7-9 to TRBJ1-1; D call uncertain. Germline lookup yields CDR1 SEHNR and CDR2 FQNEAQ (reference sequence). The V gene lost 5 bases and the J gene lost 5 bases, with 9 bases spanning the gap. The CDR3 has 12 amino acids. DNA of the CDR3: TGTGCCAGCAGCACTCCTTGGACTGAAGCTTTCTTT. Amino acids: CASSTPWTEAFF.

As for this clonotype: Germline is not matched at one junction end, which may reflect a read error. The chain has TRBV7-9 and TRBJ1-1; D unresolved. This CDR3 comprises 13 residues. CDR1 is SEHNR, CDR2 FQNEAQ, per germline (reference sequence). The CDR3 region has the DNA TGTGCCAGCAGCTTACCCCCCAACAGTGAAGCTTTCTTT. Translated: CASSLPPNSEAFF.

The chain joins TRBV6-5 to TRBJ1-2; D remains ambiguous. There are 13 residues in the CDR3. V lost 3 bases and J 3 bases, leaving 8 bases between the germline ends. Germline V gives CDR1 MNHEY, CDR2 SVGAGI. The CDR3 bases are TGTGCCAGCAGTTATAGGGCGGACTATGGCTACACCTTC. Translating it yields CASSYRADYGYTF.

The rearrangement links TRBV5-6 to TRBJ2-1; 8 nucleotides line up with TRBD1. The CDR3 spans 14 residues. Germline CDR1 and CDR2: SGHDT and YYEEEE. After removal of 4 bases from V and 4 bases from J, the junction contained 4 bases not matched to a gene. CDR3 loop: CASSAGTGYNEQFF. CDR3 DNA: TGTGCCAGCAGCGCCGGGACAGGTTACAATGAGCAGTTCTTC.

The chain combines TRBV7-9 with TRBJ2-7; D may be TRBD1 (6 bases). Germline values: CDR1 SEHNR, CDR2 FQNEAQ (reference sequence). This CDR3 spans 15 amino acids. The V end was cut by 4 bases, the J end by 3 bases, with 16 bases between. The CDR3 sequence is CASSSKTTGFYEQYF. The DNA of the CDR3 is TGTGCCAGCAGCTCGAAGACCACAGGGTTCTACGAGCAGTACTTC.

V usage is TRBV15 and J usage is TRBJ2-5, with 9 bases fitting TRBD2. The germline V gene has CDR1 LNHNV and CDR2 YYDKDF (reference sequence). The length of the CDR3 is 15 residues. The ends lost 0 bases at V and 4 bases at J; junction bases unmatched: 3. This CDR3 is CATSRDAGGPETQYF. The CDR3 region has the DNA TGTGCCACCAGCAGAGATGCGGGAGGGCCAGAGACCCAGTACTTC.

The chain couples TRBV7-2 to TRBJ2-5, with TRBD2 identical over 7 bases. After removal of 2 bases from V and 5 bases from J, the junction contained 5 bases not matched to a gene. Germline V lookup: CDR1 SGHTA, CDR2 FQGNSA. This CDR3 is built from 14 residues. The CDR3 protein is CASSLREGPETQYF. The CDR3 DNA reads TGTGCCAGCAGCTTAAGGGAGGGCCCCGAGACCCAGTACTTC.

The CDR3 DNA reads TGTGCCACCAGCGGCGGGACTAGCGGGCCCTACGAGCAGTACTTC. It encodes CATSGGTSGPYEQYF. The chain joins TRBV15 to TRBJ2-7; TRBD2 matches at 12 bases. The germline V gene encodes CDR1 LNHNV and CDR2 YYDKDF (reference sequence). The ends lost 5 bases at V and 2 bases at J; junction bases unmatched: 4. CDR3 length: 15 amino acids.

The chain carries TRBV9 and TRBJ2-1, with TRBD2 as a possible D gene (6 bases). With 0 bases removed from V and 9 bases from J, the gap between germline ends came to 7 bases. The CDR3 loop spans 12 amino acids. Germline V gene lookup returns CDR1 SGDLS and CDR2 YYNGEE. Written as DNA, the CDR3 is TGTGCCAGCAGCGTAGGGGAGGTTGAGCAGTTCTTC. Residues: CASSVGEVEQFF.

The chain is built from TRBV19 and TRBJ1-2, with D unresolved. The CDR3 is 10 residues long. Germline values: CDR1 LNHDA, CDR2 SQIVND (reference sequence). Trimming stripped 4 bases from V and 12 bases from J, with 9 bases between. The CDR3 DNA reads as TGTGCCAGTAGTAACGGACGTAACACCTTC. Translated, it gives CASSNGRNTF.

This clonotype has only a few counts. For the CDR3, the DNA is TGCGCCAGCAGCTTGGCCGCATACGCGGAGACCCAGTACTTC. Translating it yields CASSLAAYAETQYF. The J gene is TRBJ2-5, the V gene TRBV5-1; D is unclear. CDR1 is SGHRS and CDR2 is YFSETQ in the germline V gene. The length of the CDR3 is 14 residues. V lost 0 bases and J 5 bases, leaving 11 bases between the germline ends. Based on the CDR3 plus reference TRBV5-1 and TRBJ2-5, the full variable domain is KAGVTQTPRYLIKTRGQQVTLSCSPISGHRSVSWYQQTPGQGLQFLFEYFSETQRNKGNFPGRFSGRQFSNSRSEMNVSTLELGDSALYLCASSLAAYAETQYFGPGTRLLVL.

A few counts support this clonotype. The chain links TRBV3-1 to TRBJ2-5; TRBD1 matches at 8 bases. The CDR3 runs to 15 residues. V dropped 7 bases and J dropped 5; count of bases not matched to a gene: 12. Germline CDR1 LGHDT, CDR2 YNNKEL (reference sequence). CDR3 sequence: CASTNTDRAFETQYF. In DNA, the CDR3 is TGTGCCAGCACCAACACGGACAGGGCATTCGAGACCCAGTACTTC.

Of note for this clonotype: Germline and junction disagree at one end, which may indicate a read error. The chain joins TRBV12-3 or TRBV12-4 to TRBJ2-3; 9 bases align to TRBD2. This CDR3 has 14 amino acids. This CDR3 is CDSSLAGGTDTQYF. The CDR3 nucleotides read TGTGACAGCAGTTTGGCGGGGGGGACAGATACGCAGTATTTT.

This clonotype appeared a few times. This chain links TRBV5-4 with TRBJ1-1, with 7 positions matching TRBD1. CDR3 size: 15 residues. The J segment lost 1 base and the V segment lost 2 bases, leaving 5 bases of the junction unmatched. The germline gives CDR1 SGHNT, CDR2 YYREEE (reference sequence). The CDR3 loop is CASSFLDRANTEAFF. DNA for the CDR3: TGTGCCAGCAGCTTCCTTGACAGGGCGAACACTGAAGCTTTCTTT.

This chain links TRBV7-9 with TRBJ1-1; D gene unclear. Germline V CDR1 and CDR2: SEHNR, FQNEAQ (reference sequence). There are 14 residues in the CDR3. With 1 base removed from V and 7 bases from J, the gap between germline ends came to 13 bases. The CDR3: CASSLGGSGYEAFF. CDR3 nucleotide sequence: TGTGCCAGCAGCTTAGGGGGAAGTGGGTATGAAGCTTTCTTT.

The genes are TRBV18 and TRBJ1-1, with 7 nucleotides matching TRBD1. The trim removed 2 bases at V and 3 bases at J, leaving 0 bases unmatched. The CDR3 covers 13 residues. Germline-derived CDR1 and CDR2 are KGHSH and LQKENI. The CDR3 sequence is CASSPGQDTEAFF. In nucleotides, the CDR3 is TGTGCCAGCTCACCAGGACAGGACACTGAAGCTTTCTTT.

This clonotype turned up a few times. This chain connects TRBV14 to TRBJ1-5; D possibly corresponds to TRBD1 (5 bases). There are 14 residues in the CDR3. Germline values: CDR1 SGHDN, CDR2 FVKESK. V was trimmed by 1 base and J by 4 bases, leaving 8 bases between them. The CDR3 is CASSQGGGNQPQHF. The CDR3 bases are TGTGCCAGCAGCCAAGGTGGGGGGAATCAGCCCCAGCATTTT. The entire variable domain, with the rest obtained from reference TRBV14 and TRBJ1-5, is as follows: EAGVTQFPSHSVIEKGQTVTLRCDPISGHDNLYWYRRVMGKEIKFLLHFVKESKQDESGMPNNRFLAERTGGTYSTLKVQPAELEDSGVYFCASSQGGGNQPQHFGDGTRLSIL.

This clonotype was observed a handful of times. J is TRBJ2-6 and V is TRBV30; no clear D gene. The germline CDR1 and CDR2 sequences are GTSNPN and SVGIG (reference sequence). CDR3 length equals 14 residues. Trimming took 2 bases from V and 6 from J, leaving 11 bases between them. This CDR3 reads CAWSRAVKANVLTF. DNA of the CDR3: TGTGCCTGGAGTAGGGCGGTTAAGGCCAACGTCCTGACTTTC.

The chain recombines TRBV27 with TRBJ2-7; 10 nucleotides line up with TRBD1. With V trimmed by 2 bases and J by 4 bases, 5 bases remained unmatched. Looked up from germline, CDR1 is MNHEY and CDR2 is SMNVEV (reference sequence). The CDR3 has 15 residues. The CDR3 region is CASSLIGTGVYEQYF. In nucleotides, the CDR3 is TGTGCCAGCAGTTTAATTGGGACAGGGGTATACGAGCAGTACTTC.

This chain uses TRBV7-9 with TRBJ2-7; D is perhaps TRBD2 (6 bases). The V and J ends lost 5 bases and 5 bases respectively, with 16 bases between them. The CDR3 extends over 14 amino acids. Germline-derived CDR1 and CDR2 are SEHNR and FQNEAQ (reference sequence). In DNA, the CDR3 is TGTGCCAGCAGCCACACACCCCCGGGGGACGAGCAGTACTTC. As protein: CASSHTPPGDEQYF.